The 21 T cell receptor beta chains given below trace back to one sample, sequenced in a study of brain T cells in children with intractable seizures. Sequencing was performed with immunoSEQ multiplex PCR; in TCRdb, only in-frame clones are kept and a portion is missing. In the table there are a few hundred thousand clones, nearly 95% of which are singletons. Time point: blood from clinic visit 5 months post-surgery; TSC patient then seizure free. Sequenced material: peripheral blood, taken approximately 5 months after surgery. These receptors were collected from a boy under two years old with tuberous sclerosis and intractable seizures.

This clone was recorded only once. The CDR3 sequence is CASSLGALVWETQYF. CDR3 DNA sequence: TGTGCCAGCAGCTTGGGGGCCCTCGTTTGGGAGACCCAGTACTTC. The V and J genes are TRBV5-5 and TRBJ2-5; no firm D call. Trimming pared 0 bases from V and 5 bases from J, leaving 14 bases between. The CDR3 contains 15 residues. Germline values: CDR1 SGHKS, CDR2 YYEKEE (reference sequence).

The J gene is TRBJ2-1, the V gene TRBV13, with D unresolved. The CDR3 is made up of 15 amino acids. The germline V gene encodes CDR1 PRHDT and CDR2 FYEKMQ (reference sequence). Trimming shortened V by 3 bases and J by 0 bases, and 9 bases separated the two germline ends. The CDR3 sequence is CASSFEHGSYNEQFF. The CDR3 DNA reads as TGTGCCAGCAGCTTCGAACACGGCTCCTACAATGAGCAGTTCTTC.

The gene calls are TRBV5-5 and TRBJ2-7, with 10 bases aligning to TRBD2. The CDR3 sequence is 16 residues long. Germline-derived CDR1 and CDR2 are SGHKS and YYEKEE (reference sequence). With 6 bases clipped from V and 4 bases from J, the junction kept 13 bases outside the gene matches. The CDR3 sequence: CASNGLADLAGYEQYF. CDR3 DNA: TGTGCCAGCAATGGACTAGCGGATTTGGCGGGGTACGAGCAGTACTTC.

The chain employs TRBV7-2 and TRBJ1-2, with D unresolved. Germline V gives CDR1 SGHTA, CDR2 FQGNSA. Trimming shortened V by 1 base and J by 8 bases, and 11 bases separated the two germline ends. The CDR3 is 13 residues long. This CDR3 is CASSLEMAGGYTF. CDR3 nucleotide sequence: TGTGCCAGCAGCTTAGAGATGGCGGGGGGCTACACCTTC.

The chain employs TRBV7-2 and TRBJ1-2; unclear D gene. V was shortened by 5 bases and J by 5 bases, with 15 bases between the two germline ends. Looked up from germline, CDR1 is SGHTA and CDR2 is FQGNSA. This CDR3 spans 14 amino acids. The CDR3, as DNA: TGTGCCAGCAGCGTAGGACCCAGCGGGTATGGCTACACCTTC. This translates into CASSVGPSGYGYTF. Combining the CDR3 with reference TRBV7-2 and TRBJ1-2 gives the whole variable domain GAGVSQSPSNKVTEKGKDVELRCDPISGHTALYWYRQSLGQGLEFLIYFQGNSAPDKSGLPSDRFSAERTGGSVSTLTIQRTQQEDSAVYLCASSVGPSGYGYTFGSGTRLTVV.

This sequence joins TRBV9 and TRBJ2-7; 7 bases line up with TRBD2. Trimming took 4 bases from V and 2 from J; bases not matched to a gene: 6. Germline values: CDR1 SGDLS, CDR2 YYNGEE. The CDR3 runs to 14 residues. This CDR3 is CASSPTGGTYEQYF. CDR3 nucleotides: TGTGCCAGCAGCCCTACGGGGGGTACCTACGAGCAGTACTTC.

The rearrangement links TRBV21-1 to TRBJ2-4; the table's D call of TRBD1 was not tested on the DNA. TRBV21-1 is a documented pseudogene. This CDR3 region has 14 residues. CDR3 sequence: CASSKSNRGHIQYF. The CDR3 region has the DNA TGTGCCAGCAGCAAAAGTAACAGGGGCCACATTCAGTACTTC.

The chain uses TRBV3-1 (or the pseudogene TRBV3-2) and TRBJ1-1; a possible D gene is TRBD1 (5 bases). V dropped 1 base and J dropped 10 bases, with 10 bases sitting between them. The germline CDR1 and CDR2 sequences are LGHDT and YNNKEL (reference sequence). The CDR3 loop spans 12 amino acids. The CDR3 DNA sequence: TGTGCCAGCAGCCAAGTGGGGGTACTAGCTTTCTTT. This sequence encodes CASSQVGVLAFF.

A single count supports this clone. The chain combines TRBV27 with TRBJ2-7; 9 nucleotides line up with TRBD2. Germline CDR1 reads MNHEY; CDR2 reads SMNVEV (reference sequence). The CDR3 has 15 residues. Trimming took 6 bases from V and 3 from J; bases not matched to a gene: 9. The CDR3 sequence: CASRTYSGGDYEQYF. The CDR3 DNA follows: TGTGCCAGCAGGACCTATAGCGGGGGCGACTACGAGCAGTACTTC.

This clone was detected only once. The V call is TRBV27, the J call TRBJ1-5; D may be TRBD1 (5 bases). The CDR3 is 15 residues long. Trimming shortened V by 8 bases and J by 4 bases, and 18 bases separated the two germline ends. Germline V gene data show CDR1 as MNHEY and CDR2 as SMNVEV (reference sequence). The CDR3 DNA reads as TGTGCCAGCTCACTCCTGGCGGGGCGAAATCAGCCCCAGCATTTT. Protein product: CASSLLAGRNQPQHF.

CDR3: CASSQLLSYEQYF. DNA of the CDR3: TGTGCCAGCAGCCAATTATTGAGCTACGAGCAGTACTTC. The chain has TRBV14 and TRBJ2-7, with D unclear. Germline lookup yields CDR1 SGHDN and CDR2 FVKESK. The CDR3 sequence is 13 residues long. V shed 2 bases and J shed 3 bases, with 8 bases lying between them.

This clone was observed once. CDR3 region: CAISESGIQGANYEQYF. CDR3 in DNA: TGTGCCATCAGTGAGTCGGGAATCCAGGGGGCGAACTACGAGCAGTACTTC. The rearrangement uses TRBV10-3 and TRBJ2-7; the match to TRBD1 covers 8 bases. The CDR3 has 17 amino acids. Germline loops: CDR1 ENHRY, CDR2 SYGVKD. J gave up 3 bases and V 0 bases, and 10 bases lay outside the gene matches.

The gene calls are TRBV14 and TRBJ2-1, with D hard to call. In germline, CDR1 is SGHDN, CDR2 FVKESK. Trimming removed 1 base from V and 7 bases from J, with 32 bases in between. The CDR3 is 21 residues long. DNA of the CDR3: TGTGCCAGCAGCCAAGTGCCCACCCCTCGTTTCCAGGTAGGAGTAGGAAATGAGCAGTTCTTC. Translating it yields CASSQVPTPRFQVGVGNEQFF.

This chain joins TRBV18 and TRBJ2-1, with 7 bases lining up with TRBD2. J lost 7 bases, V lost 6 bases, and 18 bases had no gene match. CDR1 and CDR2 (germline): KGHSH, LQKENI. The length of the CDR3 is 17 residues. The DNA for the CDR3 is TGTGCCAGCTCCCCGCAGTCGAGCGGGATTTTGGGTAATGAGCAGTTCTTC. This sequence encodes CASSPQSSGILGNEQFF.

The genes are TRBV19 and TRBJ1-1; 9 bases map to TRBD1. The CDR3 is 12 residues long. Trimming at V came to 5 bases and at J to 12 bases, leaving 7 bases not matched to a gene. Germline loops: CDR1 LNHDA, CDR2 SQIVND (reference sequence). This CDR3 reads CASSGTGSETFF. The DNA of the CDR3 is TGTGCCAGTAGTGGGACAGGGTCGGAAACTTTCTTT.

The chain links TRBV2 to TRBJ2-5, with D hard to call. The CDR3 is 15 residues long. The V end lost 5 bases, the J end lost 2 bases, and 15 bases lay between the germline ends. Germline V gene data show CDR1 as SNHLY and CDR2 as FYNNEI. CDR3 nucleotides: TGTGCCAGCAGTAACCTGATGGCTGGGCAAGAGACCCAGTACTTC. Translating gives CASSNLMAGQETQYF.

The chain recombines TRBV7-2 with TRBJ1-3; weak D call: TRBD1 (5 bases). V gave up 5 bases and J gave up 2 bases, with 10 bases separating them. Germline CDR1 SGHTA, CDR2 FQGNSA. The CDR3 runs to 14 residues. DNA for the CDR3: TGTGCCAGCAGCCCCCAGGGTCCTGGAAACACCATATATTTT. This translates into CASSPQGPGNTIYF.

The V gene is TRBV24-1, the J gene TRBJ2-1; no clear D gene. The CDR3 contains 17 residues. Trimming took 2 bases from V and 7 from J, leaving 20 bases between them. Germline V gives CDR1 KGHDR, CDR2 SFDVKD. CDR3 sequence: CATSDSWGSLGWNEQFF. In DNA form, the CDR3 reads TGTGCCACCAGTGATTCGTGGGGTAGTTTGGGGTGGAATGAGCAGTTCTTC.

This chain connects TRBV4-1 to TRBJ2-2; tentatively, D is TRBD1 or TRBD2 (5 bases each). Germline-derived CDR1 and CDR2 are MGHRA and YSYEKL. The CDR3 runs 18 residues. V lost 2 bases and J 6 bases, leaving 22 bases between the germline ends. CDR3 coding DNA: TGCGCCAGCAGCCAAACCCTAGGGGACCTCGGCAGGGCCGGGGAGCTGTTTTTT. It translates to CASSQTLGDLGRAGELFF.

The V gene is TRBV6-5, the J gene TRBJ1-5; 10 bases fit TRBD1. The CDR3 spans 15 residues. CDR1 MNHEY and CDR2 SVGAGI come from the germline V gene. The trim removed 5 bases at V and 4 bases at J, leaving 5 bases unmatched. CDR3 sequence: CASSPDRGLNQPQHF. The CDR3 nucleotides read TGTGCCAGCAGTCCCGACAGGGGGCTTAATCAGCCCCAGCATTTT.

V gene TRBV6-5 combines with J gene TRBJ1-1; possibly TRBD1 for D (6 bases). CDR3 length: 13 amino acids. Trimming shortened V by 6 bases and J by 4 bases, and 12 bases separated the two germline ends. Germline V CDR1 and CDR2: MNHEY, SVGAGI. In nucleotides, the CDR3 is TGTGCCAGCAGCCTCCAGGGGCCCACTGAAGCTTTCTTT. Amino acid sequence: CASSLQGPTEAFF.